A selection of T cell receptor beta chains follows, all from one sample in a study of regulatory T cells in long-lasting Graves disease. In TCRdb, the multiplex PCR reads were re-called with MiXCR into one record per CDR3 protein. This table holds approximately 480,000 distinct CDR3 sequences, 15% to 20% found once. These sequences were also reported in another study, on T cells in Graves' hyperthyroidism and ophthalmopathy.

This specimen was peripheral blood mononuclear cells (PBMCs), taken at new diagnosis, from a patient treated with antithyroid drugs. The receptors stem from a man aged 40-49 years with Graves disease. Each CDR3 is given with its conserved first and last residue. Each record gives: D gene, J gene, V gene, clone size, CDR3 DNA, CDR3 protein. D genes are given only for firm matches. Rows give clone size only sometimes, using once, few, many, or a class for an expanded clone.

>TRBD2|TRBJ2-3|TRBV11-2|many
TGTGCCAGCAGCTTAGAACTAGCGGGACGAGATACGCAGTATTTT
CASSLELAGRDTQYF
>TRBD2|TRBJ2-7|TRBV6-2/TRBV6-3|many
TGTGCCAGCAAACAAGTAGGGACTAGCTCTTCAGGTTACGAGCAGTACTTC
CASKQVGTSSSGYEQYF
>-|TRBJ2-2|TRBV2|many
TGTGCCAGCAGTGAACGTACGGTCCTGAACACCGGGGAGCTGTTTTTT
CASSERTVLNTGELFF
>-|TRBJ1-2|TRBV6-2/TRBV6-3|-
TGTGCCAGCAGCTGGACAGACGGTGGCTACACCTTC
CASSWTDGGYTF
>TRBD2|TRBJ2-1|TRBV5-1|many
TGCGCCAGCAGCTTGGATAACGGGAGGGTCGATGAGCAGTTCTTC
CASSLDNGRVDEQFF
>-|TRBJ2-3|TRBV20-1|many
TGCAGTGCTTCCCACCAAACCACAGATACGCAGTATTTT
CSASHQTTDTQYF
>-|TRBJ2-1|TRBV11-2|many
TGTGCCAGCAGCATTAGCGGATTCTACAATGAGCAGTTCTTC
CASSISGFYNEQFF
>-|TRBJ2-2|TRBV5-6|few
TGTGCCAGCAGCACGGGACCCCGGAACACCGGGGAGCTGTTTTTT
CASSTGPRNTGELFF
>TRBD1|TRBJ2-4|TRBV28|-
TGTGCCAGCACCCTCATTGGACAGGGGCGGAACATTCAGTACTTC
CASTLIGQGRNIQYF
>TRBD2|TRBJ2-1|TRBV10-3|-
TGTGCCATCAGTGAAGGGCGGGAGGTCTACGATGAGCAGTTCTTC
CAISEGREVYDEQFF
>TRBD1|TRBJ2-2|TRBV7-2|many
TGTGCCAGCAGCTTATATGCCGCGGGACAGGGAACCGGGGAGCTGTTTTTT
CASSLYAAGQGTGELFF
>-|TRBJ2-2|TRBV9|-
TGTGCCAGCAGCGCCCCTCCCGACAGAACCGGGGAGCTGTTTTTT
CASSAPPDRTGELFF
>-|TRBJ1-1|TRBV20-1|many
TGCAGTGCTAGCAAGGGGTGGGGCCAGAACACTGAAGCTTTCTTT
CSASKGWGQNTEAFF
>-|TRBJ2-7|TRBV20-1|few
TGCAGTGCTAGAGATAGGGGACGGGATACGGAGCAGTACTTC
CSARDRGRDTEQYF
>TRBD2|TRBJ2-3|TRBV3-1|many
TGTGCCAGCAGTGGATCTAGCGGGAGCAACACAGATACGCAGTATTTT
CASSGSSGSNTDTQYF
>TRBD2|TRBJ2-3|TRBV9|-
TGTGCCAGCAGCGATAAGAAGGGGACTAGGAGACGGGGAGATACGCAGTATTTT
CASSDKKGTRRRGDTQYF
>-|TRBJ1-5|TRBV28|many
TGTGCCAGCAGTTTTGAGGGGCAGCCCCAGCATTTT
CASSFEGQPQHF
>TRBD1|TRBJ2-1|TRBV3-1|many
TGTGCCAGCAGCCAAGAGGGACAGGGTTTGGATGAGCAGTTCTTC
CASSQEGQGLDEQFF
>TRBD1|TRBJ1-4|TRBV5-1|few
TGCGCCAGCAGCTTGGAGGACAGGGGGGTAAAACTGTTTTTT
CASSLEDRGVKLFF
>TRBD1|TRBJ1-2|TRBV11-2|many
TGTGCCAGCAGTTCTGGGACAGGGAAAGGCTACACCTTC
CASSSGTGKGYTF
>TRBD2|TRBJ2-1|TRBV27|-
TGTGCCAGCACAACTCCACATTCGGGACTAGCGGGACTCAATGAGCAGTTCTTC
CASTTPHSGLAGLNEQFF
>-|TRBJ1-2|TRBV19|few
TGTGCATCATCCCAGGATACCATTCAAACTGGGGGCTACACCTTC
CASSQDTIQTGGYTF
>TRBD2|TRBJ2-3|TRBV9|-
TGTGCCAGCAGCGTTGGTGAGGGAGTAGCGGGACGCGCAGATACGCAGTATTTT
CASSVGEGVAGRADTQYF
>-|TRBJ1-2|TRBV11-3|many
TGTGCCAGCCGCGACGGGGCTGGCTACACCTTC
CASRDGAGYTF
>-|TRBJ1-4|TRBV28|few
TGTGCCAGTGGGGGGATTAATGAAAAACTGTTTTTT
CASGGINEKLFF
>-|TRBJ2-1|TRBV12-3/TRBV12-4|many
TGTGCCAGCAGTTTAGGGTTTAGCGGTTACAATGAGCAGTTCTTC
CASSLGFSGYNEQFF
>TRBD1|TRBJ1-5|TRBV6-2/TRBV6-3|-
TGTGCCAGCAGTTCGTTGGGACAGGGGGGCAATCAGCCCCAGCATTTT
CASSSLGQGGNQPQHF
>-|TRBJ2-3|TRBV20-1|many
TGCAGTGCTAGGCTTGGAGATACGCAGTATTTT
CSARLGDTQYF